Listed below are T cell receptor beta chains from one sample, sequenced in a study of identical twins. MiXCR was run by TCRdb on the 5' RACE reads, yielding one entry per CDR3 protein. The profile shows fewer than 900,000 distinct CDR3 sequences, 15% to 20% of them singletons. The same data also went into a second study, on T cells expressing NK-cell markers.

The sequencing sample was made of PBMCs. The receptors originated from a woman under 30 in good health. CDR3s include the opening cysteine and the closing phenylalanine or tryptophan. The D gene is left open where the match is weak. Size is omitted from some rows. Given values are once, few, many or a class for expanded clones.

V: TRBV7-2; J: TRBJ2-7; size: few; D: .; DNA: TGTGCCAGCAGCTTAAATGCCTACTCCTACGAGCAGTACTTC; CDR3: CASSLNAYSYEQYF
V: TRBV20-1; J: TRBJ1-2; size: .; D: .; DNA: TGCAGTGCTGGTCCTGGACAGACCGGCTATGGCTACACCTTC; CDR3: CSAGPGQTGYGYTF
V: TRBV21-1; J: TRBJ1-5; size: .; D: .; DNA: TGTGCCCAAAATCCGGCAGAATTTAGCAATCAGCCCCAGCATTTT; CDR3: CAQNPAEFSNQPQHF
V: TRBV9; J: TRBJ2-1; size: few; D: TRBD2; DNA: TGTGCCAGCAGCGTTAATTTTATGGGGACTAGTAACAATGAGCAGTTCTTC; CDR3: CASSVNFMGTSNNEQFF
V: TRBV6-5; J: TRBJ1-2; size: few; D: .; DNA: TGTGCCAGCAGTTATTTAGTAGGGGTAACAAGTGGCTACACCTTC; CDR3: CASSYLVGVTSGYTF
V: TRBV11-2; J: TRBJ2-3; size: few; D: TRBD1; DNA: TGTGCCAGCAGCCAGACAGGGACCCCCACAGATACGCAGTATTTT; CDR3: CASSQTGTPTDTQYF
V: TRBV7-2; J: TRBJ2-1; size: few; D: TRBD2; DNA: TGTGCCAGCAGCTTGGGACTAGCGGGAGTCAGTGAGCAGTTCTTC; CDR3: CASSLGLAGVSEQFF
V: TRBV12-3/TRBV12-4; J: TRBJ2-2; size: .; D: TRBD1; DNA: TGTGCCAGCCGACAGGGGAGTATAATCGGGGAGCTGTTTTTT; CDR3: CASRQGSIIGELFF
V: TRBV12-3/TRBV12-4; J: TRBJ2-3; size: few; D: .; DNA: TGTGCCAGCAGTCTTTCTATAGCAGATACGCAGTATTTT; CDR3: CASSLSIADTQYF
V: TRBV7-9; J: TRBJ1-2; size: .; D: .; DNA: TGTGCCAGCAGCTTAGTCGGACAGCCCCTTTACGGCTACACCTTC; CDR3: CASSLVGQPLYGYTF
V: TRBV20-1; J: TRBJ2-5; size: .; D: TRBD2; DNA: TGCAGTGCTAGCCCTGTAATAGCGGGTCAACAAGAGACCCAGTACTTC; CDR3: CSASPVIAGQQETQYF
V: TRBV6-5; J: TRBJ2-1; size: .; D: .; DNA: TGTGCCAGCAGTTACTCGATCCTTCGGTCCTACAATGAGCAGTTCTTC; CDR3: CASSYSILRSYNEQFF
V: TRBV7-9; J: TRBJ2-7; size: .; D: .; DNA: TGTGCCAGCAGCCTGGAGGGCTGGACGGGGGAGCAGTACTTC; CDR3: CASSLEGWTGEQYF
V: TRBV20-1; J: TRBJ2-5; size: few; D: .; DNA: TGCAGTGCTAGGCAAGCGGATGGGGGTGGGACCCAGTACTTC; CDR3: CSARQADGGGTQYF
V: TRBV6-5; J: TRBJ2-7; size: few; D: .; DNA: TGTGCCAGCAGTTACGAGGTGGGGACATACGAGCAGTACTTC; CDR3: CASSYEVGTYEQYF
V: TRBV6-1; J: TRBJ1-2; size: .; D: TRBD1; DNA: TGTGCCAGCAGTGCGCCCGGGACAGGGAATTTAGGCTACACCTTC; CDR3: CASSAPGTGNLGYTF
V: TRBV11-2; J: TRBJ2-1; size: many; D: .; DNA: TGTGCCAGCAGCTTAAGATTGGACCGGCGCGCTGAGCAGTTCTTC; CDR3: CASSLRLDRRAEQFF
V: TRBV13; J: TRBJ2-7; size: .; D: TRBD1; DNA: TGTGCCAGCAGCTTAGAGGACAGGGCGGCGCAGTACTTC; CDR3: CASSLEDRAAQYF
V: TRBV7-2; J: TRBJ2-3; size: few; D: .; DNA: TGTGCCAGCAGCTTAGAAGCGGTACTTGGGTTTGATACGCAGTATTTT; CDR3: CASSLEAVLGFDTQYF
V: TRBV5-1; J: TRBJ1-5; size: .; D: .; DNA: TGCGCCAGCAGCTTGGCCGCAGACAGCGGACAGCCCCAGCATTTT; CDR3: CASSLAADSGQPQHF
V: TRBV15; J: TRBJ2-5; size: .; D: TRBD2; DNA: TGTGCCACCAGCAGACCGGGGACTAGTACTGAGACCCAGTACTTC; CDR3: CATSRPGTSTETQYF
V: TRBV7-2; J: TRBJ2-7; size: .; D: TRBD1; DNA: TGTGCCAGCAGCGCATTCACAGGGGGCTACGAGCAGTACTTC; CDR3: CASSAFTGGYEQYF
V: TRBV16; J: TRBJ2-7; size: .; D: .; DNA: TGTGCCAGCAGCCAATCAGTGGGCAGCTCCTACGAGCAGTACTTC; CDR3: CASSQSVGSSYEQYF
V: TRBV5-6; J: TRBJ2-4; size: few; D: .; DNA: TGTGCCAGCACCGACGGACTTCTAGCCAAAAACATTCAGTACTTC; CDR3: CASTDGLLAKNIQYF
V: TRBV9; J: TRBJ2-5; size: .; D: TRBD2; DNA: TGTGCCAGCAGCCCCCTGGGGGGGCGGGGGGGCTATGAGACCCAGTACTTC; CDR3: CASSPLGGRGGYETQYF
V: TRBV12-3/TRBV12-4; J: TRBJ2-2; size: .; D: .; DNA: TGTGCCAGCAGACTATCGGCCGGGGAGCTGTTTTTT; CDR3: CASRLSAGELFF
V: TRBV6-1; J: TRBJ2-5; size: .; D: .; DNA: TGTGCCAGCCGGGGGAGGAACGAAGAGACCCAGTACTTC; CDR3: CASRGRNEETQYF
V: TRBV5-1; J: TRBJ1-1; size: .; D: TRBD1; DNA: TGCGCCAGCAGCTTGGAGGGGACAGTGAGCACTGAAGCTTTCTTT; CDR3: CASSLEGTVSTEAFF
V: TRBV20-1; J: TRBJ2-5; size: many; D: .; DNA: TGCAGTGCTAGCGGGGGCCCGGAGACCCAGTACTTC; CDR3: CSASGGPETQYF
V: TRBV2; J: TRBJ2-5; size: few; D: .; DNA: TGTGCCAGCACAGTAATTGAGACCCAGTACTTC; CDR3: CASTVIETQYF
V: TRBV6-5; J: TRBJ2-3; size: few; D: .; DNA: TGTGCCAGCAGTTACAGGGGGAGAAGCACAGATACGCAGTATTTT; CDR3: CASSYRGRSTDTQYF
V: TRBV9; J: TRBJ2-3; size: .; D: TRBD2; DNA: TGTGCCAGCAACCTACTAGCGGGCAACACAGATACGCAGTATTTT; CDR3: CASNLLAGNTDTQYF
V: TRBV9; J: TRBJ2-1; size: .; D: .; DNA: TGTGCCAGCAGCGTAGTAAGTAGCCGGGGTGAGCAGTTCTTC; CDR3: CASSVVSSRGEQFF
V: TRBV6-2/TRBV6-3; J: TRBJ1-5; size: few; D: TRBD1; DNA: TGTGCCAGCCTCTTGGCCCTTACAGGGGCTCAGCCCCAGCATTTT; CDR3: CASLLALTGAQPQHF
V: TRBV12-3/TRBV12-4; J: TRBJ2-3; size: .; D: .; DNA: TGTGCCAGCAGGTGGGCGGACACAGATACGCAGTATTTT; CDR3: CASRWADTDTQYF